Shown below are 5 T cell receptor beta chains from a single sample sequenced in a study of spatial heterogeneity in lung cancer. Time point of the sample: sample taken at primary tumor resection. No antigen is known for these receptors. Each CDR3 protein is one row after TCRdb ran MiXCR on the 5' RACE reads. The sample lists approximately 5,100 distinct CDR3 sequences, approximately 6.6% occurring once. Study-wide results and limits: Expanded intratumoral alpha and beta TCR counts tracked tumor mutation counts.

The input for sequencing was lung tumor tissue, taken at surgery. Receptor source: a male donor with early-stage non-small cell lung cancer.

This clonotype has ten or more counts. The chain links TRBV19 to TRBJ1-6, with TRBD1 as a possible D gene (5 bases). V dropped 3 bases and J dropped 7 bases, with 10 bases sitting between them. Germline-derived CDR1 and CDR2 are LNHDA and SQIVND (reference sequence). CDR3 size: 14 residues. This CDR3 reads CASSIGTENSPLHF. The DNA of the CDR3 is TGTGCCAGTAGTATCGGGACCGAAAATTCACCCCTCCACTTT.

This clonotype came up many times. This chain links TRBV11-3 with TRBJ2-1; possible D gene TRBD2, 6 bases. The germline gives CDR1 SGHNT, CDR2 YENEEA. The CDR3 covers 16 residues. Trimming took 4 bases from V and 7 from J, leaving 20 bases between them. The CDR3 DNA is TGTGCCAGCAGCTCCGGCGGGGAGAGGTCTGGAAATGAGCAGTTCTTC. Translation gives CASSSGGERSGNEQFF.

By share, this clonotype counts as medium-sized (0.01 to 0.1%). CDR3 protein: CASSPLPAPRPQETQYF. In DNA, the CDR3 is TGTGCCAGCTCACCACTTCCGGCGCCTCGGCCACAAGAGACCCAGTACTTC. The rearrangement joins TRBV18 to TRBJ2-5, with D hard to call. The V gene's germline CDR1 is KGHSH and CDR2 LQKENI. V was clipped by 1 base and J by 2 bases, with 17 bases between them. This CDR3 has 17 residues.

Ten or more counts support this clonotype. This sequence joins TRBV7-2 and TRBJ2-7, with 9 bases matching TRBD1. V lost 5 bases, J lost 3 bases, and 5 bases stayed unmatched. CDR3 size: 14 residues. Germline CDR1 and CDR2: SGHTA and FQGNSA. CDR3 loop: CASSRRTGDYEQYF. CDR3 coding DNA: TGTGCCAGCAGCCGACGGACAGGGGACTACGAGCAGTACTTC.

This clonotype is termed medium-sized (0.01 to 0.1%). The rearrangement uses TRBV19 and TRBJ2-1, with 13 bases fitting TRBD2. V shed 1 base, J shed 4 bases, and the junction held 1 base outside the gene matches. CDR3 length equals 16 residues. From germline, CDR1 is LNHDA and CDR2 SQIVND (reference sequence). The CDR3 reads CASSIGGLAGYNEQFF. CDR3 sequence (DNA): TGTGCCAGTAGTATAGGGGGACTAGCGGGATACAATGAGCAGTTCTTC.